Below, 19 T cell receptor beta chains from the same sample are listed, as sequenced in a study of cytomegalovirus exposure and HLA in healthy donors. The PCR made use of 60 Vbeta and 13 Jbeta primers. TCRdb's copy holds only in-frame clones and misses some; the assay was immunoSEQ multiplex PCR. Seen here are 150,000 to 200,000 clones, around 74% observed once, and the top ten hold about 1.9%. The sequencing input was PBMCs. The receptors come from a female donor in good health and CMV-seronegative.

This chain joins TRBV6-4 and TRBJ2-3; D might be TRBD1 (6 bases). Trimming took off 10 bases at V and 3 bases at J, with 20 bases between the two ends. CDR3 length equals 15 residues. The germline V gene encodes CDR1 MRHNA and CDR2 SNTAGT. The CDR3, as DNA: TGTGCCATTCTAGGGGCAGGGGATGGGACAGATACGCAGTATTTT. Protein product: CAILGAGDGTDTQYF.

The chain recombines TRBV6-5 with TRBJ1-5; TRBD1 aligns across 8 bases. The CDR3 length is 15 residues. V shed 7 bases, J shed 3 bases, and the junction held 8 bases outside the gene matches. Germline CDR1 is MNHEY and CDR2 is SVGAGI. The CDR3 protein is CASTRTGRNNQPQHF. CDR3 sequence (DNA): TGTGCCAGCACCCGGACAGGGAGAAACAATCAGCCCCAGCATTTT.

Only a few counts were recorded for this clone. Here the CDR3 reads CASSRGGGNQPQHF. The CDR3 DNA reads TGTGCCAGCAGTCGCGGGGGCGGCAATCAGCCCCAGCATTTT. The V call is TRBV9, the J call TRBJ1-5; tentative D call: TRBD1 (6 bases). Trimming stripped 5 bases from V and 2 bases from J, with 11 bases between. The CDR3 consists of 14 residues. Germline V gene data show CDR1 as SGDLS and CDR2 as YYNGEE.

This chain uses TRBV10-3 with TRBJ2-5, with 7 bases matching TRBD2. CDR1 is ENHRY and CDR2 is SYGVKD in the germline V gene. Trimming removed 0 bases from V and 2 bases from J; junction bases left unmatched: 6. The CDR3 runs 16 residues. The CDR3 coding sequence is TGTGCCATCAGTGAGTCAGCGGGGAGTGGGCAAGAGACCCAGTACTTC. This codes for CAISESAGSGQETQYF.

The chain recombines TRBV5-1 with TRBJ1-4; D may be TRBD1 (5 bases). CDR1 and CDR2 from the germline V gene are SGHRS and YFSETQ. Between the trimmed V and J ends, which lost 1 base and 7 bases, there was a span of 8 bases. This CDR3 contains 13 residues. In nucleotides, the CDR3 is TGCGCCAGCAGCTTGTGGGGGGGTGAAAAACTGTTTTTT. Amino acids: CASSLWGGEKLFF.

The chain combines TRBV2 with TRBJ2-5; possibly TRBD1 for D (6 bases). Per germline, CDR1 SNHLY and CDR2 FYNNEI. Trimming removed 7 bases from V and 2 bases from J, with 17 bases in between. The CDR3 has 15 amino acids. CDR3 amino acids: CASTKTGTHQETQYF. The CDR3 DNA reads as TGTGCCAGCACGAAAACAGGGACCCATCAAGAGACCCAGTACTTC.

V gene TRBV2 combines with J gene TRBJ1-2; TRBD1 agrees at 9 bases. Germline V gives CDR1 SNHLY, CDR2 FYNNEI. The length of the CDR3 is 14 residues. V shed 6 bases, J shed 10 bases, and the junction held 12 bases outside the gene matches. The CDR3 nucleotides read TGTGCCAGCAGACCGGGACAGGGACGGGTCTTCTACACCTTC. Translating it yields CASRPGQGRVFYTF.

J is TRBJ2-1 and V is TRBV29-1; weak D call: TRBD1 (5 bases). Trimming took 4 bases from V and 1 from J, leaving 11 bases between them. Germline V gives CDR1 SQVTM, CDR2 ANQGSEA. The CDR3 consists of 14 residues. The CDR3 nucleotides read TGCAGCGTTGTTAGGGGCCTGTCCTACAATGAGCAGTTCTTC. Protein: CSVVRGLSYNEQFF.

The chain links TRBV19 to TRBJ1-2; maybe TRBD1 (5 bases). This CDR3 region has 15 residues. Trimming shortened V by 4 bases and J by 2 bases, and 14 bases separated the two germline ends. CDR1 is LNHDA and CDR2 is SQIVND in the germline V gene (reference sequence). This CDR3 reads CASSRSSRANYGYTF. The CDR3 bases are TGTGCCAGTAGTAGGAGCAGCAGGGCCAACTATGGCTACACCTTC.

V gene TRBV7-9 combines with J gene TRBJ2-2; 9 bases align to TRBD2. Trimming removed 2 bases from V and 2 bases from J; junction bases left unmatched: 6. Germline CDR1 is SEHNR and CDR2 is FQNEAQ (reference sequence). This CDR3 contains 17 residues. CDR3 sequence: CASSLFLAGINTGELFF. The CDR3 DNA is TGTGCCAGCAGCTTATTTCTAGCGGGGATAAACACCGGGGAGCTGTTTTTT.

The chain recombines TRBV19 with TRBJ2-7; 8 bases are a match to TRBD1. The CDR3 runs 15 residues. V was pared by 6 bases and J by 0 bases, with 7 bases of the junction left unmatched. CDR1 is LNHDA and CDR2 is SQIVND in the germline V gene (reference sequence). As DNA, the CDR3 is TGTGCCAGTAGACCTGACAGGGGACCCTCCTACGAGCAGTACTTC. This codes for CASRPDRGPSYEQYF.

The chain recombines TRBV30 with TRBJ2-5; TRBD1 agrees at 9 bases. The end of the DNA fits TRBJ2-7 better, so the J call may be wrong. The germline gives CDR1 GTSNPN, CDR2 SVGIG (reference sequence). This CDR3 has 19 amino acids. The CDR3 loop reads CAWSHDNPGQGRFTYEQYF. The CDR3 bases are TGTGCCTGGAGCCACGATAACCCGGGACAGGGAAGATTTACCTACGAGCAGTACTTC.

This chain links TRBV7-9 with TRBJ2-5, with 9 bases lining up with TRBD2. This CDR3 spans 14 amino acids. The V segment lost 6 bases and the J segment 6 bases; nucleotides outside the gene matches: 8. Germline assignment: CDR1 SEHNR and CDR2 FQNEAQ (reference sequence). DNA of the CDR3: TGTGCCAGCAGGGATAGCGGGGGAGAAAAGACCCAGTACTTC. It encodes CASRDSGGEKTQYF.

The chain has TRBV5-5 and TRBJ2-5, with 9 bases matching TRBD1. V was pared by 2 bases and J by 2 bases, with 7 bases of the junction left unmatched. The CDR3 extends over 16 amino acids. Germline loops: CDR1 SGHKS, CDR2 YYEKEE (reference sequence). The CDR3 reads CASSFGTGPFQETQYF. The CDR3 nucleotides read TGTGCCAGCAGCTTCGGGACAGGGCCGTTTCAAGAGACCCAGTACTTC. Full variable domain (outside the CDR3, taken from reference TRBV5-5 and TRBJ2-5): DAGVTQSPTHLIKTRGQQVTLRCSPISGHKSVSWYQQVLGQGPQFIFQYYEKEERGRGNFPDRFSARQFPNYSSELNVNALLLGDSALYLCASSFGTGPFQETQYFGPGTRLLVL.

The J gene is TRBJ2-5, the V gene TRBV19; no firm D call. Germline loops: CDR1 LNHDA, CDR2 SQIVND (reference sequence). The CDR3 length is 14 residues. Trimming removed 1 base at V and 4 bases at J, with 10 bases between. The CDR3 DNA is TGTGCCAGTAGTATAGGGTCTTTCGGAGAGACCCAGTACTTC. Its protein is CASSIGSFGETQYF.

The chain carries TRBV7-8 and TRBJ1-1, with 9 nucleotides matching TRBD1. Germline CDR1 and CDR2: SGHVS and FQNEAQ. The CDR3 has 17 residues. J lost 1 base, V lost 3 bases, and 9 bases had no gene match. CDR3: CASSLGQGRKENTEAFF. CDR3 bases: TGTGCCAGCAGCTTGGGACAGGGCCGTAAAGAGAACACTGAAGCTTTCTTT.

This chain joins TRBV7-8 and TRBJ2-1; D gene uncertain. V lost 4 bases and J 2 bases, leaving 9 bases between the germline ends. This CDR3 is 14 amino acids long. CDR1 and CDR2 (germline): SGHVS, FQNEAQ. CDR3 nucleotides: TGTGCCAGCAGCTGGGCCTTTACCTACAATGAGCAGTTCTTC. Its protein is CASSWAFTYNEQFF.

The chain couples TRBV4-1 to TRBJ2-2; a weak D match, TRBD2 (6 bases). Trimming shortened V by 0 bases and J by 6 bases, and 14 bases separated the two germline ends. The CDR3 has 16 residues. CDR1 and CDR2 (germline): MGHRA, YSYEKL. The CDR3 reads CASSQEGGSRSGELFF. Written as DNA, the CDR3 is TGCGCCAGCAGCCAAGAGGGGGGAAGCCGTTCCGGGGAGCTGTTTTTT.

This chain links TRBV5-1 with TRBJ2-7; 11 nucleotides agree with TRBD2. CDR1 is SGHRS and CDR2 is YFSETQ in the germline V gene. The junction had 14 bases not matched to a gene; V was cut back by 2 bases and J by 1 base. The CDR3 consists of 19 residues. The DNA of the CDR3 is TGCGCCAGCAGCTTACCCGAGCGACTAGCGGGGTCTACTTCCTACGAGCAGTACTTC. Its protein product is CASSLPERLAGSTSYEQYF.